These T cell receptor beta chains were read from a single sample in a study of cytomegalovirus exposure and HLA in healthy donors. Sequencing was performed with immunoSEQ multiplex PCR; in TCRdb, only in-frame clones are kept and a portion is missing. The data hold 100,000 to 150,000 clones, with 65% to 90% observed a single time. The sample taken for sequencing was PBMCs. The receptors stem from a man aged 25 to 40 in good health and CMV-seronegative. Each CDR3 is given with its conserved first and last residue. D genes are given only for firm matches. Not every row has a clone size; where given, it reads once, few, many or a size class.

>TRBJ1-4|TRBV29-1|-|-
TGCAGCGTTGAAGATACCGGGGGGGATGAAAAACTGTTTTTT
CSVEDTGGDEKLFF
>TRBJ1-1|TRBV5-1|-|-
TGCGCCAGCAGCTTGGCCACCGACGAGACGGGAGCTTTCTTT
CASSLATDETGAFF
>TRBJ2-5|TRBV19|TRBD1|-
TGTGCCAGTAGTATAGTTGGGGGACAGGGACAAGAGACCCAGTACTTC
CASSIVGGQGQETQYF
>TRBJ2-5|TRBV7-9|TRBD2|once
TGTGCCAGCAGCTTGAACGGGGGGGAAGAGACCCAGTACTTC
CASSLNGGEETQYF
>TRBJ2-7|TRBV11-2|TRBD1|-
TGTGCCAGCAGGGACGCGGGACAGGCCTACGAGCAGTACTTC
CASRDAGQAYEQYF
>TRBJ1-2|TRBV2|-|-
TGTGCCAGCAGTGTAGGAGCTTCGCCTAACTATGGCTACACCTTC
CASSVGASPNYGYTF
>TRBJ1-4|TRBV15|TRBD1|-
TGTGCCACCAGCAGAGATGCTGGGACAGGGGCTGAAAAACTGTTTTTT
CATSRDAGTGAEKLFF
>TRBJ1-2|TRBV2|-|-
TGTGCCAGCAGCGGCGGGGGTTTCTATGGCTACACCTTC
CASSGGGFYGYTF
>TRBJ2-5|TRBV12-5|TRBD2|once
TGTGCTAGTGGTTTGGGACTAGCGGGGGTCCAGTACTTC
CASGLGLAGVQYF
>TRBJ1-4|TRBV5-8|-|-
TGTGCCAGCAGCCCTGTGGGTGGGCAGGAAAAACTGTTTTTT
CASSPVGGQEKLFF
>TRBJ2-3|TRBV9|TRBD1|-
TGTGCCAGCAGCATTCGGACAGGGCGCACAGATACGCAGTATTTT
CASSIRTGRTDTQYF
>TRBJ2-6|TRBV5-1|-|-
TGCGCCAGCAGCAGGGGACACCGTAACTCTGGGGCCAACGTCCTGACTTTC
CASSRGHRNSGANVLTF
>TRBJ2-5|TRBV10-2|TRBD2|once
TGCGCCAGCTCTTGGACTAGCCTCCAAGAGACCCAGTACTTC
CASSWTSLQETQYF
>TRBJ1-2|TRBV6-1|-|few
TGTGCCAGCAGTGAATGGGGAGGAGGCTACACCTTC
CASSEWGGGYTF
>TRBJ2-1|TRBV10-2|TRBD2|-
TGCGCCAGCGGGGCTAGCGGCTACAATGAGCAGTTCTTC
CASGASGYNEQFF
>TRBJ2-1|TRBV5-1|TRBD2|-
TGCGCCAGCAGCTTGGCACTAGCGGGGGTCATAAATGAGCAGTTCTTC
CASSLALAGVINEQFF
>TRBJ2-7|TRBV7-2|TRBD2|-
TGTGCCAGCAGCTTAGGGTCGGCGGGGGGGCTATACGAGCAGTACTTC
CASSLGSAGGLYEQYF